The rows below give T cell receptor beta chains drawn from one sample of a study of lymphopenia after photon versus proton radiotherapy. Libraries were prepared by immunoSEQ multiplex PCR; TCRdb keeps only in-frame clonotypes and omits some of them. Seen here are 150,000 to 200,000 clones, about 85% observed once, and the top ten hold about 4.3%. The sequenced sample was peripheral blood, obtained from a patient treated with photon-based radiotherapy. These receptors all come from a man between 45 and 60 years old with gastric cancer. The CDR3 runs from the conserved cysteine through the conserved F or W. The D gene is left open where the match is weak. Part of the rows lack a size; the others show once, few, many or a class for expanded clones.

D | J | V | size | CDR3 | DNA
- | TRBJ1-2 | TRBV6-1 | once | CASSRQRQNYGYTF | TGTGCCAGCAGCCGACAGAGACAAAACTATGGCTACACCTTC
- | TRBJ1-1 | TRBV6-4 | - | CASSAVAGLGNTEAFF | TGTGCCAGCAGTGCCGTCGCGGGACTCGGTAACACTGAAGCTTTCTTT
TRBD2 | TRBJ2-1 | TRBV19 | - | CASSIRGDGNEQFF | TGTGCCAGTAGTATCCGGGGGGATGGCAATGAGCAGTTCTTC
- | TRBJ2-1 | TRBV19 | once | CASSSRAGTTYNEQFF | TGTGCCAGTAGTTCTCGAGCGGGTACAACGTACAATGAGCAGTTCTTC
- | TRBJ2-1 | TRBV23-1 | - | CASSQSKPGDEQFF | TGCGCCAGCAGTCAATCGAAACCTGGTGATGAGCAGTTCTTC
TRBD1 | TRBJ1-2 | TRBV5-8 | - | CASSPYRQGAHYGYTF | TGTGCCAGCAGCCCATACCGACAGGGGGCCCACTATGGCTACACCTTC
TRBD2 | TRBJ2-2 | TRBV5-1 | - | CASSLGLAGTGELFF | TGCGCCAGCAGCCTCGGACTAGCGGGCACCGGGGAGCTGTTTTTT
- | TRBJ1-4 | TRBV7-9 | once | CASSLGQAPEKLFF | TGTGCCAGCAGCTTAGGACAGGCACCCGAAAAACTGTTTTTT
TRBD1 | TRBJ2-1 | TRBV5-1 | - | CASSFRGTGNFNEQFF | TGCGCCAGCAGTTTTCGAGGGACAGGTAATTTTAATGAGCAGTTCTTC
TRBD1 | TRBJ1-3 | TRBV19 | many | CASSGLDRTKSGNTIYF | TGTGCCAGTAGTGGGTTGGACAGGACTAAGTCTGGAAACACCATATATTTT
TRBD1 | TRBJ2-7 | TRBV19 | - | CASSILGTGASYEQYF | TGTGCCAGTAGTATACTAGGGACAGGGGCCTCCTACGAGCAGTACTTC
TRBD1 | TRBJ1-3 | TRBV28 | - | CASSLQTGVGNTIYF | TGTGCCAGCAGTTTACAGACAGGGGTCGGAAACACCATATATTTT
TRBD1 | TRBJ1-2 | TRBV6-6 | - | CASSYGGQDYGYTF | TGTGCCAGCAGTTACGGGGGACAGGACTATGGCTACACCTTC
- | TRBJ2-3 | TRBV7-9 | - | CASSLSGSWTDTQYF | TGTGCCAGCAGCTTATCAGGGAGTTGGACAGATACGCAGTATTTT
TRBD1 | TRBJ2-7 | TRBV6-5 | - | CASRGQVYEQYF | TGTGCCAGCAGGGGACAGGTCTACGAGCAGTACTTC
- | TRBJ1-5 | TRBV21-1 | - | CASRGGSGLPWQPQHF | TGTGCCAGCAGAGGGGGAAGTGGCCTACCGTGGCAGCCCCAGCATTTT
TRBD2 | TRBJ2-7 | TRBV18 | - | CASSPPQGISGKYEQYF | TGTGCCAGCTCACCACCTCAAGGGATTAGCGGGAAGTACGAGCAGTACTTC
- | TRBJ2-1 | TRBV19 | - | CASSIDGTTYNEQFF | TGTGCCAGTAGTATAGATGGCACTACCTACAATGAGCAGTTCTTC
- | TRBJ1-3 | TRBV19 | - | CASMGRLISGNTIYF | TGTGCCAGTATGGGACGGCTAATCTCTGGAAACACCATATATTTT
- | TRBJ2-5 | TRBV14 | - | CASSLILGSLYF | TGTGCCAGCAGCCTTATCCTGGGCTCTCTGTACTTC
- | TRBJ1-5 | TRBV5-1 | - | CASSLGEGSNQPQHF | TGCGCCAGCAGCTTGGGAGAGGGTAGCAATCAGCCCCAGCATTTT
TRBD1 | TRBJ2-3 | TRBV6-6 | once | CASSVGGSDTQYF | TGTGCCAGCAGTGTAGGGGGCTCAGATACGCAGTATTTT
- | TRBJ2-7 | TRBV20-1 | - | CSARVDYEQYF | TGCAGTGCTAGAGTGGACTACGAGCAGTACTTC
- | TRBJ2-4 | TRBV19 | few | CASSIQEGFENIQYF | TGTGCCAGTAGTATCCAAGAGGGTTTCGAAAACATTCAGTACTTC
TRBD1 | TRBJ1-1 | TRBV18 | - | CASSPGQGFSEAFF | TGTGCCAGCTCACCGGGACAGGGGTTTTCTGAAGCTTTCTTT
- | TRBJ1-2 | TRBV5-1 | - | CASSLDTPIYGYTF | TGCGCCAGCAGCTTGGACACACCTATCTATGGCTACACCTTC
- | TRBJ2-2 | TRBV2 | - | CASKRGEGTGELFF | TGTGCCAGCAAGAGGGGCGAGGGCACCGGGGAGCTGTTTTTT
TRBD2 | TRBJ2-1 | TRBV9 | - | CASSVPGGWNEQFF | TGTGCCAGCAGCGTACCGGGAGGGTGGAATGAGCAGTTCTTC
TRBD2 | TRBJ2-1 | TRBV6-5 | - | CASSSQLAGGYNEQFF | TGTGCCAGCAGTTCCCAACTAGCGGGAGGCTACAATGAGCAGTTCTTC
- | TRBJ2-5 | TRBV29-1 | - | CSVSGRLQETQYF | TGCAGCGTTAGCGGACGCCTCCAAGAGACCCAGTACTTC
- | TRBJ2-3 | TRBV4-1 | - | CASSQAGAGTDTQYF | TGCGCCAGCAGCCAAGCGGGAGCTGGCACAGATACGCAGTATTTT
- | TRBJ2-1 | TRBV4-2 | - | CASSPSGRYNEQFF | TGTGCCAGCAGCCCGTCCGGACGGTACAATGAGCAGTTCTTC
- | TRBJ1-2 | TRBV9 | - | CASSVVEAAYGYTF | TGTGCCAGCAGCGTAGTAGAGGCGGCCTATGGCTACACCTTC
- | TRBJ1-1 | TRBV30 | - | CAWSVRLAGALNTEAFF | TGTGCCTGGAGTGTAAGGCTAGCGGGGGCTCTGAACACTGAAGCTTTCTTT
TRBD2 | TRBJ2-2 | TRBV5-1 | - | CASSLVLAGSGELFF | TGCGCCAGCAGCTTGGTACTAGCGGGATCCGGGGAGCTGTTTTTT
- | TRBJ1-2 | TRBV4-3 | - | CASSPTDRQVYGYTF | TGCGCCAGCAGCCCGACCGACCGGCAGGTCTATGGCTACACCTTC
- | TRBJ1-1 | TRBV5-5 | - | CASSSYREQNTEAFF | TGTGCCAGCAGCTCATACAGGGAGCAGAACACTGAAGCTTTCTTT
- | TRBJ2-2 | TRBV6-6 | once | CASRDSYTGELFF | TGTGCCAGCAGAGACAGCTATACCGGGGAGCTGTTTTTT
TRBD1 | TRBJ1-2 | TRBV4-3 | few | CASSQTGTYGYTF | TGCGCCAGCAGCCAGACAGGGACTTATGGCTACACCTTC
- | TRBJ2-2 | TRBV7-9 | - | CASSPPPGWTGELFF | TGTGCCAGCAGCCCCCCCCCGGGTTGGACCGGGGAGCTGTTTTTT
- | TRBJ2-5 | TRBV9 | - | CASSVDQETQYF | TGTGCCAGCAGCGTAGATCAAGAGACCCAGTACTTC
TRBD2 | TRBJ2-1 | TRBV5-1 | - | CASSPGTSGSNEQFF | TGCGCCAGCAGCCCTGGGACTAGCGGGAGTAATGAGCAGTTCTTC
TRBD1 | TRBJ1-2 | TRBV28 | - | CASSFSGQGREGYTF | TGTGCCAGCAGTTTTTCCGGACAGGGTAGGGAAGGCTACACCTTC
TRBD2 | TRBJ2-2 | TRBV6-4 | - | CASSDSGGSAGELFF | TGTGCCAGCAGTGACTCGGGCGGGAGCGCCGGGGAGCTGTTTTTT
- | TRBJ1-1 | TRBV10-3 | - | CAIKSHRDTEAFF | TGTGCCATCAAATCCCACAGGGACACTGAAGCTTTCTTT
- | TRBJ2-7 | TRBV5-8 | - | CASSLAGSFSYEQYF | TGTGCCAGCAGCTTGGCGGGTTCTTTCTCCTACGAGCAGTACTTC
TRBD2 | TRBJ2-2 | TRBV7-6 | - | CASSPLAGPTGELFF | TGTGCCAGCAGCCCACTAGCGGGGCCAACCGGGGAGCTGTTTTTT
- | TRBJ2-1 | TRBV5-1 | - | CASSLVRSSYNEQFF | TGCGCCAGCAGCTTGGTACGGTCAAGCTACAATGAGCAGTTCTTC
- | TRBJ2-3 | TRBV7-9 | - | CASSPPVVDTQYF | TGTGCCAGCAGCCCACCGGTGGTAGATACGCAGTATTTT